This T cell receptor beta chain was sequenced in a study of identical twins. TCRdb itself ran the 5' RACE reads through MiXCR, one entry per CDR3 protein. Found here are under 800,000 distinct CDR3 sequences, around 20% of them singletons; the top ten hold about 4.3%. Many counts were recorded for this clonotype. The trim removed 0 bases at V and 8 bases at J, leaving 5 bases unmatched. Germline assignment: CDR1 ENHRY and CDR2 SYGVKD. The CDR3 contains 15 residues. These records were also assigned to another study, of T cells expressing NK-cell markers.

Sequences were obtained from PBMCs. The chain links TRBV10-3 to TRBJ2-1, with 9 positions matching TRBD1. The TCR was taken from a woman between 18 and 29 years old in good health. CDR3 sequence reads: CAISESGQGVDEQFF. The CDR3, as DNA: TGTGCCATCAGTGAGTCGGGACAGGGTGTGGATGAGCAGTTCTTC.